This TCR beta chain was observed in a study of T-cell reconstitution after alpha-beta-depleted transplantation in children (TCRdb year 2016). With respect to the entire study: T-cell immune reconstitution after TCRalphabeta/CD19-depleted allogeneic hematopoietic cell transplantation in children was quantitatively tracked in the study by means of TCR repertoire profiling.

V sheds 10 bases and J sheds 6 bases, leaving 17 bases between their ends. The germline V gene provides CDR1 ENHRY and CDR2 SYGVKD. Its CDR3 holds 13 amino acids, cysteine through phenylalanine. The DNA shown is the 39-base CDR3, in frame from base 1. Of note for this clonotype: Its antigen is currently not known. The record has no base qualities; no much larger clone is one base away.

The library was made by PCR. Sequencer: Illumina HiSeq 2500. To normalize quantification of the TCRbeta repertoire, the TCR libraries were built with molecular barcoding that relied on unique molecular identifiers. The public reads were reprocessed in TCRdb via fastp at Q25 and MiXCR, keeping in-frame beta chains. Identical CDR3 protein sequences are pooled into one entry, listed with their most common genes and DNA. This sample comprises 700,000 to 950,000 distinct CDR3 sequences, roughly 16% of them detected only once. Of the sample, approximately 5% falls within the top ten clones. Results and caveats for the whole study, not just this receptor: Over subsequent months, a decline in hyperexpanded clone frequencies was noted, and after one year, T-cell counts and TCRbeta diversity were mostly ascribed to newly produced T cells. In some patients, high TCRbeta diversity at day 60 was attributed to recipient T cells and intrathymic progenitors that had survived conditioning. The apparently early recovery of alphabetaT-cell counts about two months after transplant reportedly depended on only several hundred rapidly expanded clones that came from non-depleted graft cells.

This specimen's treatment or condition label, interpreted: allogeneic hematopoietic cell transplantation with graft depleted of TCRalphabeta T cells and CD19 B cells. TCRalphabeta/CD19-depleted allogeneic hematopoietic cell grafts were given to the transplant recipients, all of whom were children. This TCR was sampled from a male patient between 10 and 17 years old who had a stem cell transplant for acute lymphoblastic leukemia, so the T cells may come from the graft donor. Rearrangement joined TRBV10-3 to TRBJ2-3; TRBD2 is possibly the D segment (6 matching bases). This material consisted of PBMCs, mostly from graft donor cells, taken 360 days after TCRalphabeta/CD19-depleted stem cell transplant. The nucleotide sequence is given as TGTGCCACCTGTGGGAGGTGGAGGGATACGCAGTATTTT. The translation is CATCGRWRDTQYF.